This T cell receptor (beta chain) stems from a study of blood T cell repertoires in COVID-19. About the research overall: Collection of acute and convalescent COVID-19 samples took place in the United States, Italy and Spain.

This CDR3 spans 17 amino acids. Germline V CDR1 and CDR2: KGHDR, SFDVKD. V lost 7 bases and J lost 4; bases outside the gene matches: 10. In the study's own analysis: Amplification of reference gene primers provided the estimated nucleated cell counts. Produced via immunoSEQ multiplex PCR; TCRdb's table is partial and in-frame only. For V, J and clone size, that table is used; D and trimming come from the DNA. Here the sample spans some 460,000 clones, approximately 90% being singletons. The J gene is TRBJ2-3, the V gene TRBV24-1, with 13 bases matching TRBD2. The origin of this receptor is a woman aged 18 to 35 with acute COVID-19. Sequenced material: PBMCs or T cells enriched from blood (not recorded which). This chain's CDR3 is CATRSGALAGGADTQYF. In nucleotides, the CDR3 is TGTGCCACCAGGAGCGGTGCACTAGCGGGAGGGGCAGATACGCAGTATTTT.